The 18 T cell receptor beta chains below all came from one sample that was sequenced in a study of T cells after yellow fever vaccination. TCRdb recomputed calls from the 5' RACE reads with MiXCR, one row per CDR3 protein. The sample holds 400,000 or so distinct CDR3 sequences, 11% seen once. This specimen consisted of PBMCs, obtained on the day of the first yellow fever vaccination. The receptor source for this set is a man aged 18 to 29 who received the YFV17D yellow fever vaccine.

This clonotype was seen only a few times. V is TRBV6-5 and J is TRBJ2-2; D is possibly TRBD2 (6 bases). CDR3 length: 16 residues. The germline V gene has CDR1 MNHEY and CDR2 SVGAGI. Trimming took 0 bases from V and 3 from J, leaving 11 bases between them. The CDR3, as DNA: TGTGCCAGCAGTTACTCAGGACTATACCACACCGGGGAGCTGTTTTTT. Amino acid sequence: CASSYSGLYHTGELFF.

The chain has TRBV7-9 and TRBJ2-6; D not resolved. This CDR3 region has 16 residues. Trimming left V 0 bases short and J 0 bases short, with 6 bases between. Germline V gene sequence: CDR1 SEHNR, CDR2 FQNEAQ (reference sequence). CDR3 in DNA: TGTGCCAGCAGCTTAGCCCTCTTCTCTGGGGCCAACGTCCTGACTTTC. This gives the protein CASSLALFSGANVLTF.

This chain connects TRBV5-1 to TRBJ2-1; 12 positions match TRBD2. This CDR3 spans 17 amino acids. Per the germline V gene, CDR1 is SGHRS and CDR2 is YFSETQ. J gave up 5 bases and V 4 bases, and 10 bases lay outside the gene matches. In DNA form, the CDR3 reads TGCGCCAGCAGCACGACTAGCGGGGGCCTTCTAAACAATGAGCAGTTCTTC. Amino acids: CASSTTSGGLLNNEQFF.

This clonotype appeared many times. The chain employs TRBV7-2 and TRBJ1-6; D is possibly TRBD1 (6 bases). Germline V gives CDR1 SGHTA, CDR2 FQGNSA. V dropped 5 bases and J dropped 6 bases, with 14 bases sitting between them. The CDR3 runs to 15 residues. This CDR3 is CASSPSGGSNSPLHF. CDR3 nucleotide sequence: TGTGCCAGCAGCCCGAGTGGGGGCTCTAATTCACCCCTCCACTTT. The full variable domain, with the rest looked up from reference TRBV7-2 and TRBJ1-6, is GAGVSQSPSNKVTEKGKDVELRCDPISGHTALYWYRQSLGQGLEFLIYFQGNSAPDKSGLPSDRFSAERTGGSVSTLTIQRTQQEDSAVYLCASSPSGGSNSPLHFGNGTRLTVT.

This clonotype was counted between two and nine times. V usage is TRBV7-9 and J usage is TRBJ1-2, with 9 bases identical to TRBD1. Germline lookup yields CDR1 SEHNR and CDR2 FQNEAQ (reference sequence). The CDR3 loop spans 14 amino acids. V lost 1 base to trimming and J lost 6 bases; unmatched junction nucleotides: 3. CDR3 residues: CASSLDWDRDGYTF. DNA of the CDR3: TGTGCCAGCAGCTTAGACTGGGACAGGGATGGCTACACCTTC. Using reference TRBV7-9 and TRBJ1-2 for the parts outside the CDR3, the full variable domain is DTGVSQNPRHKITKRGQNVTFRCDPISEHNRLYWYRQTLGQGPEFLTYFQNEAQLEKSRLLSDRFSAERPKGSFSTLEIQRTEQGDSAMYLCASSLDWDRDGYTFGSGTRLTVV.

This clonotype was seen repeatedly, ten times or more. The chain joins TRBV7-3 to TRBJ2-7, with 8 bases fitting TRBD1. Germline values: CDR1 SGHTA, CDR2 FQGTGA. V shed 0 bases, J shed 4 bases, and the junction held 17 bases outside the gene matches. CDR3 length equals 19 residues. The CDR3: CASSLTDLWRTGMIYEQYV. The CDR3 coding sequence is TGTGCCAGCAGCTTAACGGACCTTTGGAGGACAGGGATGATATACGAGCAGTACGTC.

This chain connects TRBV5-1 to TRBJ1-2; tentative D call: TRBD1 (6 bases). Germline V CDR1 and CDR2: SGHRS, YFSETQ. Trimming pared 0 bases from V and 4 bases from J, leaving 10 bases between. The CDR3 has 14 amino acids. CDR3 amino acids: CASSLEQGGYGYTF. The CDR3 nucleotides read TGCGCCAGCAGCTTGGAACAGGGTGGCTATGGCTACACCTTC.

This clonotype was counted only a few times. V is TRBV4-2 and J is TRBJ1-6; 10 bases line up with TRBD1. CDR3 length: 15 amino acids. The V and J ends lost 3 bases and 7 bases, in that order; junction bases with no gene match: 3. Germline-derived CDR1 and CDR2 are LGHNA and YNFKEQ. The CDR3 sequence: CASSHGQGVNSPLHF. Written as DNA, the CDR3 is TGTGCCAGCAGCCACGGACAGGGGGTCAATTCACCCCTCCACTTT.

J is TRBJ2-1 and V is TRBV12-3 or TRBV12-4, with TRBD1 as a possible D gene (7 bases). The CDR3 length is 16 residues. V dropped 3 bases and J dropped 4 bases, with 16 bases sitting between them. The CDR3 sequence: CASSFPGGRGYNEQFF. CDR3 DNA sequence: TGTGCCAGCAGTTTTCCAGGGGGGCGCGGGTACAATGAGCAGTTCTTC.

The gene calls are TRBV7-9 and TRBJ1-5; D uncertain. This CDR3 is built from 13 residues. V lost 3 bases to trimming and J lost 4 bases, with 7 bases between them. The germline CDR1 and CDR2 sequences are SEHNR and FQNEAQ (reference sequence). The CDR3 nucleotides read TGTGCCAGCAGCTTCTCCAGAAATCAGCCCCAGCATTTT. It translates to CASSFSRNQPQHF.

This clonotype was counted a few times. V and J are TRBV30 and TRBJ1-1; D possibly corresponds to TRBD1 (6 bases). This CDR3 is 14 amino acids long. V was trimmed by 0 bases and J by 2 bases, leaving 10 bases between them. Germline CDR1 GTSNPN, CDR2 SVGIG (reference sequence). Written as DNA, the CDR3 is TGTGCCTGGAGTGTAGGGGGGGTCAACACTGAAGCTTTCTTT. Translated: CAWSVGGVNTEAFF.

There are many counts of this clonotype. The V gene is TRBV12-3 or TRBV12-4, the J gene TRBJ1-5, with a tentative D call TRBD1 (6 bases). The V and J ends lost 3 bases and 7 bases respectively, with 7 bases between them. This CDR3 spans 12 amino acids. The CDR3 nucleotides read TGTGCCAGCAGTTTTAGGGGGCAGCCCCAGCATTTT. Translation: CASSFRGQPQHF.

There are many counts of this clonotype. The V gene is TRBV12-3 or TRBV12-4, the J gene TRBJ2-3; D unresolved. This CDR3 region has 11 residues. Deletions cut 5 bases from V and 4 bases from J, with 4 bases between. The CDR3: CASSQPDTQYF. The DNA of the CDR3 is TGTGCCAGCAGTCAACCAGATACGCAGTATTTT.

V is TRBV5-1 and J is TRBJ2-3; 7 nucleotides match TRBD2. The V segment lost 0 bases and the J segment 6 bases; nucleotides outside the gene matches: 4. This CDR3 spans 14 amino acids. Germline V gives CDR1 SGHRS, CDR2 YFSETQ. In DNA form, the CDR3 reads TGCGCCAGCAGCTTGGAGGGGCGGGAGGATACGCAGTATTTT. It yields the protein CASSLEGREDTQYF.

CDR3 protein: CASSPGTGAQPQHF. CDR3 nucleotides: TGTGCCAGCAGCCCCGGGACAGGGGCCCAGCCCCAGCATTTT. The chain recombines TRBV7-8 with TRBJ1-5; 10 bases are a match to TRBD1. V lost 5 bases to trimming and J lost 7 bases; unmatched junction nucleotides: 5. Per germline, CDR1 SGHVS and CDR2 FQNEAQ. This CDR3 is built from 14 residues.

In its sample, this clonotype was seen a few times. The gene calls are TRBV20-1 and TRBJ2-1; 8 positions agree with TRBD2. CDR1 DFQATT and CDR2 SNEGSKA come from the germline V gene (reference sequence). CDR3 size: 14 residues. Trimming cost V 3 bases and J 4 bases; bases outside gene matches: 5. The CDR3 sequence: CSASGGAGYNEQFF. The CDR3 bases are TGCAGTGCTAGCGGGGGGGCAGGGTACAATGAGCAGTTCTTC.

This clonotype was detected only a few times. V and J are TRBV29-1 and TRBJ1-2; D is ambiguous. Trimming pared 4 bases from V and 5 bases from J, leaving 14 bases between. The CDR3 contains 13 residues. Germline V lookup: CDR1 SQVTM, CDR2 ANQGSEA. The CDR3 sequence is CSVVPTGHYGYTF. The CDR3 nucleotides are TGCAGCGTTGTTCCTACGGGCCATTATGGCTACACCTTC.

This clonotype was counted a few times. The V call is TRBV2, the J call TRBJ2-7, with D perhaps matching TRBD1 (5 bases). This CDR3 spans 14 amino acids. Trimming cost V 7 bases and J 2 bases, with 15 bases left between them. Looked up from germline, CDR1 is SNHLY and CDR2 is FYNNEI. The CDR3 is CASNLPGRAYEQYV. DNA of the CDR3: TGTGCCAGCAATCTTCCGGGCAGGGCCTACGAGCAGTACGTC.